A selection of T cell receptor beta chains follows, all from one sample in a study of blood T cell repertoires in COVID-19. Assay: immunoSEQ multiplex PCR; the TCRdb copy retains only in-frame clones and omits some. The table records roughly 400,000 clones, 80% to 90% of them present only once. The sequenced material came from peripheral blood. The receptors come from a woman aged 60 to 75 with COVID-19, enrolled during active disease. Each CDR3 is given with its conserved first and last residue. A D gene is named only where the DNA matches it firmly. Not every row has a clone size; where given, it reads once, few, many or a size class.

size: -; J: TRBJ1-5; V: TRBV4-2; D: -; DNA: TGTGCCAGCAGCCAAGAGGGGCAGGTCTTAGCCCCCCAGCATTTT; CDR3: CASSQEGQVLAPQHF
size: once; J: TRBJ2-1; V: TRBV7-6; D: -; DNA: TGTGCCAGCAGCTTGGGGGGTCGGTCCGATGAGCAGTTCTTC; CDR3: CASSLGGRSDEQFF
size: -; J: TRBJ1-1; V: TRBV10-3; D: -; DNA: TGTGCCATCAGTTTAGGGGGGGACACTGAAGCTTTCTTT; CDR3: CAISLGGDTEAFF
size: -; J: TRBJ2-5; V: TRBV10-1; D: -; DNA: TGCGCCAGCAGTGAGAGGGGTTATGCGGAGACCCAGTACTTC; CDR3: CASSERGYAETQYF
size: once; J: TRBJ2-1; V: TRBV28; D: TRBD2; DNA: TGTGCCAGCGTAGCGGGGGGGCCGGCTTACAATGAGCAGTTCTTC; CDR3: CASVAGGPAYNEQFF
size: -; J: TRBJ1-1; V: TRBV5-1; D: -; DNA: TGCGCCAGCAGCTCGGGGGTGAACACTGAAGCTTTCTTT; CDR3: CASSSGVNTEAFF
size: -; J: TRBJ2-7; V: TRBV2; D: -; DNA: TGTGCCAGCAGAGAGTATGAAGGACTCTTCTACGAGCAGTACTTC; CDR3: CASREYEGLFYEQYF
size: -; J: TRBJ1-2; V: TRBV28; D: TRBD1; DNA: TGTGCCAGCAGTTACAGGGGGCTCGGCTATGGCTACACCTTC; CDR3: CASSYRGLGYGYTF
size: -; J: TRBJ1-2; V: TRBV28; D: -; DNA: TGTGCCAGCAGTCTCACATTCGAAACCGGGAGGACCTATGGCTACACCTTC; CDR3: CASSLTFETGRTYGYTF
size: -; J: TRBJ1-1; V: TRBV19; D: TRBD1; DNA: TGTGCCAGTAGACAGACAGGGTGGGGTGAAGCTTTCTTT; CDR3: CASRQTGWGEAFF
size: -; J: TRBJ2-5; V: TRBV12-5; D: TRBD2; DNA: TGTGCTAGTGGTTCCGCGGGGGAGATGACCCAGTACTTC; CDR3: CASGSAGEMTQYF
size: -; J: TRBJ2-5; V: TRBV3-1/TRBV3-2; D: TRBD2; DNA: TGTGCCAGCAGCCAAGATCCGGGACTAGCGAGACAAGAGACCCAGTACTTC; CDR3: CASSQDPGLARQETQYF
size: -; J: TRBJ1-1; V: TRBV2; D: -; DNA: TGTGCCAGGGAGACAGAGAACACTGAAGCTTTCTTT; CDR3: CARETENTEAFF
size: -; J: TRBJ1-1; V: TRBV15; D: -; DNA: TGTGCCACCAGCAGGTCTCCAGTTAACACTGAAGCTTTCTTT; CDR3: CATSRSPVNTEAFF
size: few; J: TRBJ1-2; V: TRBV6-5; D: TRBD1; DNA: TGTGCCAGCAGTTACGAGCAGGGGGCGCGAGGCTACACCTTC; CDR3: CASSYEQGARGYTF